This T cell receptor beta chain is drawn from a study of CD8 T cells in seronegative destructive rheumatoid arthritis (dated by TCRdb to the early 2020s). General notes on the study: Most of the eight CND-RA patients were receiving biological drugs at sampling. The seropositive RA, seronegative RA and healthy control comparison cohorts were taken from a previously published TCRbeta dataset and were not newly sequenced. Peripheral CD8+ TCRbeta repertoires of CCP-negative destructive rheumatoid arthritis (CND-RA) patients were compared with newly diagnosed seropositive RA, seronegative RA and healthy controls.

What the authors observed across the whole study: Compared with controls and other RA subtypes, CND-RA repertoires contained more CMV-reactive and fewer influenza A-reactive CD8+ TCRbeta sequences. A distinct set of enriched public clonotypes appeared to be present in CND-RA patients, and the authors interpreted this finding as support for a separate disease subset. The study acknowledged the small size of the CND-RA cohort as a limitation. No public clonotype enrichment survived Benjamini-Hochberg correction across the roughly 120,000 clonotypes tested. Because no diagnostic samples were available, the TCR repertoire differences may partly reflect poor disease control over the years rather than being present at onset. After adjustment for age, less diverse and more clonal CD8+ TCRbeta repertoires appeared to be present in CND-RA patients than in other RA subtypes.

CND-RA patients tested negative on the clinical CCP2 antibody test, and even with active therapy their joint destruction kept progressing. Every CND-RA patient showed typical joint destruction in the wrists and ankles and had failed conventional anti-rheumatic therapy. Sampling of CND-RA patients was performed not at diagnosis but after long disease histories, which spanned decades in several cases. Each patient provided approximately 45 millilitres of EDTA-anticoagulated peripheral blood. Peripheral blood mononuclear cells were isolated by Ficoll-Paque PLUS density gradient separation. AutoMACS magnetic bead positive selection was used to isolate CD8+ cells from fresh or cryopreserved PBMCs, and flow cytometry was used to check purity. Genomic DNA was extracted with Nucleospin Tissue or Tissue XS kits and quantified on a Qubit 2.0 fluorometer. In the germline V gene, CDR1 corresponds to MNHNS and CDR2 to SASEGT. The CDR3 runs 13 amino acids, cysteine and phenylalanine included. Of the read, only the CDR3 DNA is kept; its 39 bases are in frame from base 1.

Genomic DNA from CD8+ cells was used for TCRbeta sequencing, which was performed according to the manufacturer's instructions. TCRbeta sequencing used the immunoSEQ assay and was run at a genomics technology centre in Finland. In the authors' own workflow: Clonotype tables produced by the immunoSEQ preprocessing pipeline were converted into VDJtools format, and non-productive clonotypes were filtered out. Samples with fewer than 10,000 reads were excluded, the remaining samples were subsampled to 10,000 reads, and most of the eight CND-RA samples met this threshold. Shannon-Wiener, Simpson and clonality indices were calculated with the VDJtools CalcDiversityStats function on data subsampled to 10,000 reads. To infer antigen specificity, non-singleton TCRbeta clonotypes were hard-matched against VDJdb, meaning no mismatches were allowed. CDR3 sequences that differed by a single amino acid (Hamming distance 1) were grouped into clusters that potentially share antigen targets. After each group was resampled to six samples, one-sided Fisher's exact tests checked public clonotypes for group enrichment, with the whole procedure repeated ten times. Not all clones reach the TCRdb copy of this immuneACCESS table, which keeps in-frame sequences only. Checked studies attribute under half of the gap to unresolved V genes and leave the rest unexplained. D and trimming were read from the DNA, whereas the V and J calls and clone size are those reported in that table. This sample gives under 15,000 clones in total; over 80% of them show up just once. Around a quarter of the sample is in the top ten clones.

This clone was observed once. Which antigen it targets is not known. No base qualities exist here, and no much larger clone lies one base off it. This sequence originates from a woman aged 25 to 50 with seronegative destructive rheumatoid arthritis. The chain was built from TRBV6-1 and TRBJ2-2; a weak D assignment points to TRBD1 (6 bases agree). Material: CD8+ T cells from blood. The sequenced DNA is TGTGGGGCCGGGACATCCTCGGGCGGGGAGCTGTTTTTT. Protein translation: CGAGTSSGGELFF.